These 16 T cell receptor beta chains originate from one sample sequenced in a study of blood T cell repertoires in COVID-19 (dated by TCRdb to 2019 to 2021). To prepare the library, the immunoSEQ multiplex PCR assay was applied. The table was pulled from immuneACCESS by TCRdb, which kept in-frame rearrangements only. Such tables lose some clones; where checked, under half of the loss comes from unresolved V genes, and the rest has no known cause. This sample has some 42,000 clones in its table, and 85% of those were observed once. The ten top clones hold 5% to 7% of the sample. Sequencing was performed on peripheral blood. Receptors were obtained from a man aged 45-65 years with active COVID-19.

V and J are TRBV9 and TRBJ2-5; 8 nucleotides line up with TRBD2. Looked up from germline, CDR1 is SGDLS and CDR2 is YYNGEE. CDR3 length equals 16 residues. With 4 bases clipped from V and 1 base from J, the junction kept 9 bases outside the gene matches. The CDR3 protein is CASSQGLAGGQETQYF. As DNA, the CDR3 is TGTGCCAGCAGCCAGGGGCTGGCGGGGGGCCAAGAGACCCAGTACTTC.

This clone was counted between two and nine times. V gene TRBV2 combines with J gene TRBJ2-7, with 9 positions matching TRBD1. The germline gives CDR1 SNHLY, CDR2 FYNNEI. Losses at the gene ends were 5 bases for V and 6 bases for J; bases not matched to a gene: 11. The CDR3 is made up of 15 amino acids. The CDR3 spells CASSWEMTGGGEQYF. CDR3 coding DNA: TGTGCCAGCAGTTGGGAGATGACAGGGGGGGGCGAGCAGTACTTC. Complete variable domain (other parts from reference TRBV2 and TRBJ2-7): EPEVTQTPSHQVTQMGQEVILRCVPISNHLYFYWYRQILGQKVEFLVSFYNNEISEKSEIFDDQFSVERPDGSNFTLKIRSTKLEDSAMYFCASSWEMTGGGEQYFGPGTRLTVT.

The V call is TRBV6-5, the J call TRBJ2-1, with 12 bases aligning to TRBD2. After removal of 6 bases from V and 5 bases from J, the junction contained 5 bases not matched to a gene. CDR3 length: 15 residues. In germline, CDR1 is MNHEY, CDR2 SVGAGI. The CDR3: CASRPRTSGDNEQFF. CDR3 bases: TGTGCCAGCAGGCCCAGGACTAGCGGGGACAATGAGCAGTTCTTC.

The rearrangement joins TRBV27 to TRBJ2-2; weak D call: TRBD1 (5 bases). The germline gives CDR1 MNHEY, CDR2 SMNVEV (reference sequence). This CDR3 contains 15 residues. Deletions cut 7 bases from V and 2 bases from J, with 14 bases between. This CDR3 reads CASKRQLLNTGELFF. The CDR3 DNA reads TGTGCCAGCAAGAGACAGCTACTTAACACCGGGGAGCTGTTTTTT.

The rearrangement uses TRBV9 and TRBJ2-6; 9 bases align to TRBD1. Germline V CDR1 and CDR2: SGDLS, YYNGEE. There are 17 residues in the CDR3. V was clipped by 4 bases and J by 3 bases; unmatched bases: 8. CDR3 DNA sequence: TGTGCCAGCAGCATCCACAGGGGGCGGGATGGGGCCAACGTCCTGACTTTC. Protein: CASSIHRGRDGANVLTF.

The count of this clone is one. The V gene is TRBV24-1, the J gene TRBJ2-7, with 8 bases that match TRBD1. Per germline, CDR1 KGHDR and CDR2 SFDVKD. This CDR3 is built from 15 residues. J gave up 3 bases and V 4 bases, and 7 bases lay outside the gene matches. The CDR3 loop is CATSDRTGSVYEQYF. The CDR3 DNA sequence: TGTGCCACCAGTGACAGGACAGGGAGTGTCTACGAGCAGTACTTC.

This chain uses TRBV6-6 with TRBJ1-3; D not resolved. V dropped 6 bases and J dropped 0 bases, with 9 bases sitting between them. Per germline, CDR1 MNHNY and CDR2 SVGAGI (reference sequence). This CDR3 spans 14 amino acids. The DNA for the CDR3 is TGTGCCAGCAGACATGAGGGCTCTGGAAACACCATATATTTT. Encoded protein: CASRHEGSGNTIYF.

The V gene is TRBV10-3, the J gene TRBJ1-2; 9 positions agree with TRBD1. The germline CDR1 and CDR2 sequences are ENHRY and SYGVKD. V shed 8 bases, J shed 7 bases, and the junction held 14 bases outside the gene matches. This CDR3 contains 15 residues. This CDR3 reads CAIAHSGTGRGGYTF. DNA of the CDR3: TGTGCCATCGCGCATTCCGGGACAGGGAGGGGTGGCTACACCTTC.

The table lists this clone with a few counts. The chain recombines TRBV11-3 with TRBJ2-7; D not certain. Trimming took off 1 base at V and 7 bases at J, with 11 bases between the two ends. The length of the CDR3 is 13 residues. Germline V gene lookup returns CDR1 SGHNT and CDR2 YENEEA. In nucleotides, the CDR3 is TGTGCCAGCAGCTTAGGTGTTACCCAGGAGCAGTACTTC. This codes for CASSLGVTQEQYF. Using reference TRBV11-3 and TRBJ2-7 for the parts outside the CDR3, the full variable domain is EAGVVQSPRYKIIEKKQPVAFWCNPISGHNTLYWYLQNLGQGPELLIRYENEEAVDDSQLPKDRFSAERLKGVDSTLKIQPAELGDSAVYLCASSLGVTQEQYFGPGTRLTVT.

V gene TRBV11-2 combines with J gene TRBJ2-7; the D gene is possibly TRBD1 (6 bases). The germline V and J ends were trimmed by 5 bases and 0 bases, with 14 bases remaining between them. Germline CDR1 SGHAT, CDR2 FQNNGV. CDR3 length: 15 amino acids. In DNA, the CDR3 is TGTGCCAGCAGCCGGGACATAAAGAGCTCCTACGAGCAGTACTTC. It is translated as CASSRDIKSSYEQYF.

The genes are TRBV11-3 and TRBJ1-1, with D perhaps matching TRBD1 (6 bases). The CDR3 consists of 12 residues. Germline V lookup: CDR1 SGHNT, CDR2 YENEEA. The V end lost 7 bases, the J end lost 12 bases, and 18 bases lay between the germline ends. The CDR3 protein is CASNRAGGLTFF. DNA for the CDR3: TGTGCCAGCAACCGGGCGGGGGGGCTGACTTTCTTT.

V usage is TRBV18 and J usage is TRBJ2-3; TRBD2 matches 10 bases. J lost 1 base, V lost 3 bases, and 7 bases had no gene match. This CDR3 region has 17 residues. Germline values: CDR1 KGHSH, CDR2 LQKENI. The DNA for the CDR3 is TGTGCCAGCTCACCCGGAACCGGGACTAGCGGCACAGATACGCAGTATTTT. Translated, it gives CASSPGTGTSGTDTQYF.

V gene TRBV7-2 combines with J gene TRBJ2-4; maybe TRBD2 (5 bases). V dropped 5 bases and J dropped 1 base, with 6 bases sitting between them. Germline CDR1 SGHTA, CDR2 FQGNSA. The CDR3 sequence is 13 residues long. CDR3 region: CASSREAKNIQYF. CDR3 in DNA: TGTGCCAGCAGCAGGGAGGCCAAAAACATTCAGTACTTC.

This clone was counted only a few times. Here the CDR3 reads CASSQGQKGEKLFF. The DNA of the CDR3 is TGTGCCAGTAGCCAGGGACAGAAAGGTGAAAAACTGTTTTTT. The chain recombines TRBV19 with TRBJ1-4; 7 bases fit TRBD1. The germline CDR1 and CDR2 sequences are LNHDA and SQIVND (reference sequence). The length of the CDR3 is 14 residues. Unmatched junction bases numbered 8, after V lost 6 bases and J lost 7 bases. Looking up the rest from reference TRBV19 and TRBJ1-4 gives the full variable domain: DGGITQSPKYLFRKEGQNVTLSCEQNLNHDAMYWYRQDPGQGLRLIYYSQIVNDFQKGDIAEGYSVSREKKESFPLTVTSAQKNPTAFYLCASSQGQKGEKLFFGSGTQLSVL.

Notes on this clone: One end of the junction varies from germline; a read error may be responsible. The genes are TRBV11-3 and TRBJ2-3; TRBD1 matches at 7 bases. The CDR3 contains 14 residues. The germline V gene encodes CDR1 SGHNT and CDR2 YENEEA. CDR3 sequence reads: CASSEGQRTDTQYF. The CDR3 DNA sequence: TGTGCCAGCTCCGAGGGACAGCGCACTGATACGCAGTATTTT.

V usage is TRBV11-3 and J usage is TRBJ2-3; tentatively, D is TRBD2 (5 bases). The CDR3 length is 17 residues. Germline-derived CDR1 and CDR2 are SGHNT and YENEEA. The V end was cut by 2 bases, the J end by 0 bases, with 15 bases between. In DNA, the CDR3 is TGTGCCAGCAGCTTACGGCTCGGACTGACCAGCACAGATACGCAGTATTTT. Its translation is CASSLRLGLTSTDTQYF.